What follows are 24 T cell receptor beta chains derived from one specimen sequenced in a study of blood T cell repertoires in COVID-19. The assay was immunoSEQ multiplex PCR, and TCRdb's table has in-frame clones only and misses some. The table has 200,000 or so clones, just under 85% seen once. Sequencing was done on a sample of peripheral blood. The receptors derive from a human donor with acute or convalescent COVID-19. The donor label of this sample is uncertain.

The J gene is TRBJ1-2, the V gene TRBV6-5; D is possibly TRBD1 (6 bases). Germline-derived CDR1 and CDR2 are MNHEY and SVGAGI. The ends were cut back, 6 bases at V and 4 bases at J, with 12 bases in the middle. The CDR3 runs 13 residues. CDR3 bases: TGTGCCAGCAGCCCACAGGGCAGCTATGGCTACACCTTC. Protein sequence: CASSPQGSYGYTF.

This chain uses TRBV18 with TRBJ1-2; no clear D gene. Germline lookup yields CDR1 KGHSH and CDR2 LQKENI. V was pared by 2 bases and J by 0 bases, with 10 bases between. The CDR3 contains 15 residues. The CDR3 sequence: CASSPGREANYGYTF. The CDR3 DNA follows: TGTGCCAGCTCACCAGGGAGGGAAGCTAACTATGGCTACACCTTC.

V usage is TRBV28 and J usage is TRBJ1-5; 8 nucleotides match TRBD1. This CDR3 is built from 17 residues. Losses at the gene ends were 6 bases for V and 0 bases for J; bases not matched to a gene: 10. The germline V gene encodes CDR1 MDHEN and CDR2 SYDVKM. CDR3 region: CASSLSSGGTSNQPQHF. The CDR3, as DNA: TGTGCCAGCAGCCTCTCCTCAGGGGGCACTAGCAATCAGCCCCAGCATTTT.

The chain uses TRBV9 and TRBJ2-3; 12 bases line up with TRBD2. Germline V gene lookup returns CDR1 SGDLS and CDR2 YYNGEE. Trimming cost V 5 bases and J 5 bases; bases outside gene matches: 3. The CDR3 loop spans 14 amino acids. CDR3 in amino acids: CASSLAGGGDTQYF. The CDR3 nucleotides read TGTGCCAGCAGTCTAGCGGGAGGGGGAGATACGCAGTATTTT.

The chain employs TRBV9 and TRBJ2-5, with D perhaps matching TRBD2 (6 bases). Germline loops: CDR1 SGDLS, CDR2 YYNGEE. The CDR3 length is 15 residues. The V and J ends lost 0 bases and 5 bases respectively, with 14 bases between them. CDR3 DNA: TGTGCCAGCAGCGTAGGGAGCGGGCTCATGGAGACCCAGTACTTC. It is translated as CASSVGSGLMETQYF.

The chain has TRBV9 and TRBJ1-2; D might be TRBD1 (6 bases). Trimming stripped 3 bases from V and 9 bases from J, with 15 bases between. The CDR3 covers 13 residues. Germline V lookup: CDR1 SGDLS, CDR2 YYNGEE. The CDR3 DNA is TGTGCCAGCAGCGGCGGACAGTCGGCAAGCTACACCTTC. Its protein is CASSGGQSASYTF.

CDR3 amino acids: CASRGRADAAGGYTF. The CDR3 nucleotides are TGTGCCAGCAGGGGAAGGGCGGACGCGGCGGGTGGCTACACCTTC. The chain joins TRBV6-5 to TRBJ1-2; D remains unclear. CDR3 length equals 15 residues. Germline values: CDR1 MNHEY, CDR2 SVGAGI. V gave up 6 bases and J gave up 7 bases, with 21 bases separating them.

The chain couples TRBV24-1 to TRBJ2-2; the D gene is possibly TRBD1 (6 bases). Trimming shortened V by 4 bases and J by 0 bases, and 11 bases separated the two germline ends. The CDR3 extends over 16 amino acids. Per germline, CDR1 KGHDR and CDR2 SFDVKD. This CDR3 reads CATSERDITNTGELFF. CDR3 sequence (DNA): TGTGCCACCAGTGAACGGGACATAACGAACACCGGGGAGCTGTTTTTT.

The CDR3 sequence: CASSTPDRVEQYF. CDR3 nucleotide sequence: TGTGCCAGCAGCACCCCGGACAGGGTCGAGCAGTACTTC. This chain uses TRBV7-2 with TRBJ2-7; 8 positions agree with TRBD1. The junction had 6 bases not matched to a gene; V was cut back by 5 bases and J by 6 bases. This CDR3 is built from 13 residues. In germline, CDR1 is SGHTA, CDR2 FQGNSA.

The J gene is TRBJ2-7, the V gene TRBV12-5; D is perhaps TRBD1 (5 bases). Germline CDR1 reads LGHNT; CDR2 reads FRNRAP. Deletions cut 0 bases from V and 1 base from J, with 10 bases between. This CDR3 contains 15 residues. In DNA form, the CDR3 reads TGTGCTAGTGGTTTGGTACCCGCAGGGTCCTACGAGCAGTACTTC. This gives the protein CASGLVPAGSYEQYF.

The chain is built from TRBV12-3 or TRBV12-4 and TRBJ1-1; no reliable D call. The CDR3 extends over 13 amino acids. V lost 2 bases and J 0 bases, leaving 4 bases between the germline ends. This CDR3 reads CASSLSVNTEAFF. In DNA, the CDR3 is TGTGCCAGCAGTTTATCAGTGAACACTGAAGCTTTCTTT.

The rearrangement joins TRBV11-3 to TRBJ2-1, with TRBD2 identical over 11 bases. Germline V gene sequence: CDR1 SGHNT, CDR2 YENEEA. Trimming cost V 0 bases and J 6 bases; bases outside gene matches: 4. CDR3 length equals 16 residues. The CDR3 sequence: CASSLDGSGRGNEQFF. CDR3 bases: TGTGCCAGCAGCTTAGACGGTAGCGGGAGGGGCAATGAGCAGTTCTTC.

This clone was observed a handful of times. The V gene is TRBV12-3 or TRBV12-4, the J gene TRBJ1-1; no definite D call. Trimming removed 6 bases from V and 0 bases from J, with 8 bases in between. The CDR3 runs to 13 residues. The CDR3 DNA is TGTGCCAGCAGAAAACAGCTGAACACTGAAGCTTTCTTT. Translation: CASRKQLNTEAFF.

The chain has TRBV27 and TRBJ1-5, with D unclear. Germline CDR1 MNHEY, CDR2 SMNVEV (reference sequence). V lost 6 bases and J lost 3, with 9 bases in between. The CDR3 length is 13 residues. CDR3 in DNA: TGTGCCAGCAGCCGGGAAAACAATCAGCCCCAGCATTTT. Its translation: CASSRENNQPQHF.

The V call is TRBV9, the J call TRBJ2-7, with TRBD2 matching 15 bases. V shed 0 bases, J shed 4 bases, and the junction held 2 bases outside the gene matches. CDR3 length equals 16 residues. Germline-derived CDR1 and CDR2 are SGDLS and YYNGEE. As DNA, the CDR3 is TGTGCCAGCAGCGTAGAGGGGACTAGCGGGAGGTACGAGCAGTACTTC. Protein: CASSVEGTSGRYEQYF. Using reference TRBV9 and TRBJ2-7 for the parts outside the CDR3, the full variable domain is DSGVTQTPKHLITATGQRVTLRCSPRSGDLSVYWYQQSLDQGLQFLIQYYNGEERAKGNILERFSAQQFPDLHSELNLSSLELGDSALYFCASSVEGTSGRYEQYFGPGTRLTVT.

CDR3 sequence (DNA): TGTGCCAGCAGCCAGGGACAGGGGAATGGCTACACCTTC. Translating it yields CASSQGQGNGYTF. The chain links TRBV3-1 (or the pseudogene TRBV3-2) to TRBJ1-2; 10 bases are a match to TRBD1. The J segment lost 6 bases and the V segment lost 3 bases, leaving 1 base of the junction unmatched. CDR3 length: 13 residues. In germline, CDR1 is LGHDT, CDR2 YNNKEL (reference sequence).

The chain uses TRBV5-4 and TRBJ2-3; D is uncertain. The CDR3 spans 15 residues. Per germline, CDR1 SGHNT and CDR2 YYREEE (reference sequence). Trimming removed 0 bases from V and 7 bases from J, with 15 bases in between. This CDR3 is CASSLEASPTNTQYF. In DNA form, the CDR3 reads TGTGCCAGCAGCTTGGAGGCTAGTCCCACGAATACGCAGTATTTT. The full variable domain, its missing parts supplied by reference TRBV5-4 and TRBJ2-3, is ETGVTQSPTHLIKTRGQQVTLRCSSQSGHNTVSWYQQALGQGPQFIFQYYREEENGRGNFPPRFSGLQFPNYSSELNVNALELDDSALYLCASSLEASPTNTQYFGPGTRLTVL.

The rearrangement links TRBV30 to TRBJ1-3; a weak D match, TRBD1 (6 bases). Per germline, CDR1 GTSNPN and CDR2 SVGIG (reference sequence). The V gene lost 0 bases and the J gene lost 0 bases, with 12 bases spanning the gap. This CDR3 contains 16 residues. The CDR3 loop reads CAWSVSDRSSGNTIYF. For the CDR3, the DNA is TGTGCCTGGAGTGTTTCAGACAGGAGCTCTGGAAACACCATATATTTT.

The rearrangement joins TRBV2 to TRBJ2-7; D possibly corresponds to TRBD2 (6 bases). There are 12 residues in the CDR3. V shed 5 bases and J shed 7 bases, with 12 bases lying between them. CDR1 and CDR2 (germline): SNHLY, FYNNEI. CDR3 in DNA: TGTGCCAGCAGTACTTTACGGGGGGAGCAGTACTTC. Its translation: CASSTLRGEQYF.

This clone was seen many times. V and J are TRBV27 and TRBJ2-5, with 11 bases identical to TRBD2. V lost 3 bases, J lost 2 bases, and 8 bases stayed unmatched. There are 17 residues in the CDR3. In germline, CDR1 is MNHEY, CDR2 SMNVEV (reference sequence). DNA for the CDR3: TGTGCCAGCAGTTTTTACCCTAGACTAGCGGGACAAGAGACCCAGTACTTC. It is translated as CASSFYPRLAGQETQYF.

The V call is TRBV9, the J call TRBJ2-1; 8 bases are a match to TRBD2. There are 17 residues in the CDR3. Germline V gene lookup returns CDR1 SGDLS and CDR2 YYNGEE. After removal of 3 bases from V and 1 base from J, the junction contained 9 bases not matched to a gene. CDR3 amino acids: CASSGQRERRSYNEQFF. In DNA form, the CDR3 reads TGTGCCAGCAGCGGGCAGCGGGAGAGGAGGTCCTACAATGAGCAGTTCTTC.

The chain recombines TRBV12-3 or TRBV12-4 with TRBJ1-5; D call uncertain. The CDR3 loop spans 13 amino acids. Trimming took off 4 bases at V and 4 bases at J, with 8 bases between the two ends. CDR3: CASSWRRNQPQHF. The CDR3, as DNA: TGTGCCAGCAGTTGGAGACGGAATCAGCCCCAGCATTTT.

J is TRBJ1-5 and V is TRBV2; 7 positions agree with TRBD1. V lost 7 bases and J lost 2; bases outside the gene matches: 2. Germline V gives CDR1 SNHLY, CDR2 FYNNEI. The CDR3 length is 13 residues. In DNA, the CDR3 is TGTGCCAGCAACGGACAGGGCAATCAGCCCCAGCATTTT. Translating gives CASNGQGNQPQHF.

This chain joins TRBV29-1 and TRBJ2-3; TRBD2 is a possible D gene (6 bases). This CDR3 has 14 residues. Germline lookup yields CDR1 SQVTM and CDR2 ANQGSEA. V dropped 4 bases and J dropped 2 bases, with 13 bases sitting between them. The CDR3 nucleotides read TGCAGCGTTGGATCCGCGGGATCCACAGATACGCAGTATTTT. Encoded protein: CSVGSAGSTDTQYF.